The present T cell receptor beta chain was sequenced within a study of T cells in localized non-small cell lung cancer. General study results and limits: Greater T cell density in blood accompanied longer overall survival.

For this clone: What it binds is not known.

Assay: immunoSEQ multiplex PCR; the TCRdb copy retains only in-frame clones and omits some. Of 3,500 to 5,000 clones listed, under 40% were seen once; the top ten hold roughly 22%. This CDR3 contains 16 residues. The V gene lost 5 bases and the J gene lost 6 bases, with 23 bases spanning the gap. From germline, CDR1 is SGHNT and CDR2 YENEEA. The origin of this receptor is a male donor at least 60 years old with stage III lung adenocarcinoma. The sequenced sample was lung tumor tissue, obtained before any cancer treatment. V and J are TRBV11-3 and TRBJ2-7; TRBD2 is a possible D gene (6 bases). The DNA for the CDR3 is TGTGCCAGCAGCCAGGCCTCCGGGACTCATTGGGGCGAGCAGTACTTC. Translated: CASSQASGTHWGEQYF.